The present entry profiles one T cell receptor beta chain with its context. What this receptor recognizes is not known. No base quality information exists; no much larger clone differs at one position. The CDR3 regions of human TCRbeta chains were subjected to immunosequencing. The original methods were these. TCRs in the repertoires were matched against a reference library of SARS-CoV-2-specific TCRs that had been generated with the MIRA antigen-specificity platform. Breadth meant the fraction of unique TCRs that were SARS-CoV-2-associated, whereas depth meant the fraction of total T cells that were SARS-CoV-2-associated. Using the MIRA data, each spike-specific TCR was assigned both to the spike region to which the TCR was reactive and to a CD4 or CD8 class. Log10-transformed breadth and depth values were compared by one-way ANOVA with Sidak's multiple comparisons tests. What TCRdb holds here is the immuneACCESS table cut down to in-frame rearrangements. Part of the clones is not present; checked against another copy, under half of the missing clones reflect an unresolved V gene, and the others are unexplained. That table gives V, J and clone size, and the DNA gave D and trimming. The sample table records some 69,000 clones; 83% of these occur just once. The ten largest account for around a quarter of the sample.

The sample originates from a study of T cell responses to AZD1222 COVID-19 vaccine (dated by TCRdb to the early 2020s). In the study overall: TCR sequencing was performed for 230 to 250 trial participants, of whom approximately 200 were given two doses of AZD1222 and some 25 were given two doses of MenACWY control vaccine. Enrollment into the trials was organized by age into subgroups of 18-55, 56-69 and 70-plus years, and those subgroups contained 148, 28 and 57 TCR-sequenced participants, respectively. What the study reported, not specific to this receptor: No day 14 peak-response samples were available, so repertoires were characterized only after the peak T cell response. After two AZD1222 doses, spike-specific TCR breadth and depth were significantly higher than at day 0 and than in MenACWY recipients. Reportedly, close to half of the unique spike-specific TCRs recognized epitopes lying outside the regions that are mutated in the B.1.351 and B.1.1.7 variants. The vaccine-associated CD4 TCRs covered the entire spike protein, and the dominant responses fell in regions 160-218 and 743-854. Participants were mostly white British and included more females than males, and it was suggested by the authors that clonal diversity may have been underestimated. Conclusions about previously exposed vaccinees are limited, since just five or six AZD1222 recipients were seropositive for SARS-CoV-2 at baseline. In the small 56-69-year group, the increase in depth fell short of significance, most likely because of low power.

The time point label corresponds to: about 28 days (+/-7) after the second vaccine dose. Because spike-specific TCR depth and breadth did not differ between the two schedules, AZD1222 recipients who got a second dose at roughly 4 weeks were pooled with those who got a second dose at roughly 12 weeks. Samples from vaccinated people were obtained from the UK trials COV001 and COV002, which included a single-blind randomized controlled phase 2/3 trial of AZD1222 (ChAdOx1 nCoV-19) in healthy adults. For TCRbeta chain sequencing, PBMC samples from trial participants were taken at day 0 and at day 28 after the second dose. CDR1 is given as SNHLY and CDR2 as FYNNEI, both from the germline V gene. Trimmed from V: 7 bases; trimmed from J: 5 bases; junction bases lacking a gene match: 13. The CDR3 covers 17 residues, taking in both the cysteine and the phenylalanine. The read is trimmed to its CDR3 DNA, 51 bases read in frame from base 1.

This specimen was peripheral blood, taken 28 days after the second AZD1222 dose. The chain employs TRBV2 and TRBJ2-3, with 12 bases matching TRBD2. The sequence derives from an adult who received the AZD1222 COVID-19 vaccine. The CDR3 protein is CASTTGTSGYKGDTQYF. The bases read TGTGCCAGCACTACCGGGACTAGCGGGTACAAGGGAGATACGCAGTATTTT. With the portions outside the CDR3 filled from the reference TRBV2 and TRBJ2-3 genes, the complete variable region becomes EPEVTQTPSHQVTQMGQEVILRCVPISNHLYFYWYRQILGQKVEFLVSFYNNEISEKSEIFDDQFSVERPDGSNFTLKIRSTKLEDSAMYFCASTTGTSGYKGDTQYFGPGTRLTVL.